These 14 T cell receptor beta chains share one sample of origin, sequenced in a study of blood T cells in healthy people across ages. For the second PCR, which ran for about 6 to 11 cycles, a sample-barcoded 5' primer and a J-beta primer mix were used. From the 5' RACE reads, TCRdb called clonotypes with MiXCR, one entry per CDR3 protein. Counted here are about 1.5 million distinct CDR3 sequences, 40% to 45% occurring once; the ten biggest clones make up about 4.1%. Sequencing was carried out using blood. These receptor sequences come from a young woman in good health.

This chain links TRBV4-2 with TRBJ2-4, with 10 nucleotides matching TRBD2. Germline V gene sequence: CDR1 LGHNA, CDR2 YNFKEQ. The CDR3 extends over 15 amino acids. V gave up 2 bases and J gave up 10 bases; unmatched junction bases: 8. CDR3 region: CASSQWTSGEGIQYF. As DNA, the CDR3 is TGTGCCAGCAGCCAATGGACTAGCGGCGAAGGAATTCAGTACTTC.

This clonotype showed up just a few times. V usage is TRBV27 and J usage is TRBJ2-1, with 9 bases lining up with TRBD2. The J segment lost 0 bases and the V segment lost 9 bases, leaving 9 bases of the junction unmatched. The CDR3 extends over 16 amino acids. The germline V gene encodes CDR1 MNHEY and CDR2 SMNVEV (reference sequence). CDR3 in amino acids: CASRGLATYSYNEQFF. The CDR3, as DNA: TGTGCCAGTAGAGGACTAGCGACCTACTCCTACAATGAGCAGTTCTTC.

This chain uses TRBV6-2 or TRBV6-3 with TRBJ2-4; the match to TRBD2 covers 8 bases. This CDR3 has 15 amino acids. V was clipped by 5 bases and J by 11 bases; unmatched bases: 14. Germline lookup yields CDR1 MNHEY and CDR2 SVGEGT. CDR3 bases: TGTGCCAGCAGTCCTTATCGGGGGGGACTAGTACTTCAGTACTTC. This encodes CASSPYRGGLVLQYF.

This clonotype has more than one count but fewer than ten. V and J are TRBV29-1 and TRBJ2-7; D is ambiguous. The V gene's germline CDR1 is SQVTM and CDR2 ANQGSEA. The V gene lost 4 bases and the J gene lost 3 bases, with 13 bases spanning the gap. The CDR3 is made up of 13 amino acids. The CDR3 DNA reads as TGCAGCGTTGTATCGGTTTACGGCTACGAGCAGTACTTC. Encoded protein: CSVVSVYGYEQYF.

The V gene is TRBV25-1, the J gene TRBJ1-5; 9 bases are shared with TRBD1. The CDR3 consists of 14 residues. The V gene end was trimmed by 6 bases and the J gene end by 8 bases; junction bases not matched to a gene: 8. Germline CDR1 MGHDK, CDR2 SYGVNS. This chain's CDR3 is CASSQGQGREPQHF. The CDR3, as DNA: TGTGCCAGCAGCCAGGGACAGGGTAGGGAGCCCCAGCATTTT.

This clonotype showed up just a few times. The genes are TRBV24-1 and TRBJ1-2; D unclear. Germline values: CDR1 KGHDR, CDR2 SFDVKD. The CDR3 totals 12 residues. V lost 4 bases and J lost 6, with 8 bases in between. The CDR3 protein is CATSDAGHGYTF. CDR3 DNA: TGTGCCACCAGTGACGCCGGCCATGGCTACACCTTC.

V and J are TRBV7-2 and TRBJ1-2; D ambiguous. V was shortened by 1 base and J by 7 bases, with 10 bases between the two germline ends. Germline V gene lookup returns CDR1 SGHTA and CDR2 FQGNSA. The CDR3 runs 13 residues. CDR3 in amino acids: CASSLVRGVGYTF. The CDR3 DNA reads TGTGCCAGCAGCTTAGTGCGGGGAGTTGGCTACACCTTC.

V is TRBV6-2 or TRBV6-3 and J is TRBJ2-7; TRBD1 aligns across 7 bases. Trimming at V came to 9 bases and at J to 3 bases, leaving 8 bases not matched to a gene. The CDR3 has 13 residues. CDR1 and CDR2 from the germline V gene are MNHEY and SVGEGT. CDR3 amino acids: CASHGQAHYEQYF. CDR3 DNA sequence: TGTGCCAGTCACGGACAGGCTCACTACGAGCAGTACTTC.

The chain recombines TRBV5-1 with TRBJ2-7, with D possibly being TRBD1 (6 bases). The assigned J gene may be wrong: the sequence end matches TRBJ2-5 better. Germline CDR1 and CDR2: SGHRS and YFSETQ. The CDR3 covers 16 residues. The CDR3 DNA follows: TGCGCCAGCAGCTTTGAGGACAGTCGGGGAGTGGAGACCCAGTACTTC. It is translated as CASSFEDSRGVETQYF.

The V gene is TRBV6-5, the J gene TRBJ2-1; no clear D. The CDR3 consists of 16 residues. The V gene lost 7 bases and the J gene lost 0 bases, with 16 bases spanning the gap. From germline, CDR1 is MNHEY and CDR2 SVGAGI. This CDR3 reads CASTNWAKSSYNEQFF. The CDR3, as DNA: TGTGCCAGCACCAATTGGGCGAAGAGCTCCTACAATGAGCAGTTCTTC.

The chain joins TRBV7-6 to TRBJ2-1, with a tentative D call TRBD1 (6 bases). With 0 bases removed from V and 3 bases from J, the gap between germline ends came to 24 bases. The CDR3 totals 20 residues. Germline CDR1 SGHVS, CDR2 FNYEAQ. The DNA of the CDR3 is TGTGCCAGCAGCTTAGCTGTAGGAGGACAGACAAAGCAGGGCTACAATGAGCAGTTCTTC. It encodes CASSLAVGGQTKQGYNEQFF.

The chain uses TRBV12-5 and TRBJ2-1, with 11 nucleotides matching TRBD2. The CDR3 loop spans 12 amino acids. In germline, CDR1 is LGHNT, CDR2 FRNRAP. Trimming at V came to 3 bases and at J to 12 bases, leaving 1 base not matched to a gene. CDR3 sequence reads: CASGLGTSGQFF. The CDR3 DNA follows: TGTGCTAGTGGTTTAGGGACTAGCGGGCAGTTCTTC.

CDR3 nucleotide sequence: TGCAGCGTCAGGGACTACAGGGATCGTAGCACTGAAGCTTTCTTT. It codes for CSVRDYRDRSTEAFF. The genes are TRBV29-1 and TRBJ1-1; TRBD1 is a possible D gene (6 bases). CDR3 length equals 15 residues. V lost 6 bases, J lost 4 bases, and 21 bases lay in between. Germline-derived CDR1 and CDR2 are SQVTM and ANQGSEA.

This chain uses TRBV7-6 with TRBJ2-7, with D perhaps matching TRBD1 or TRBD2 (6 bases each). Germline CDR1 reads SGHVS; CDR2 reads FNYEAQ. V lost 5 bases, J lost 5 bases, and 13 bases lay in between. The CDR3 runs to 13 residues. DNA of the CDR3: TGTGCCAGCAGCCGAAGGGGGGTTGACGAGCAGTACTTC. Translating it yields CASSRRGVDEQYF.